The 21 T cell receptor beta chains below all came from one sample that was sequenced in a study of glioma-infiltrating T cells after dendritic cell vaccination. TCRdb's table, derived via immunoSEQ multiplex PCR, lists solely in-frame clones and lacks some. The table has about 50,000 clones, roughly 90% seen once; the top ten hold roughly 5.6%. The time point is: after dendritic cell vaccination, including at tumor progression/relapse. The sequences come from blood, collected after dendritic cell vaccination. The source is a human donor with glioblastoma.

The J gene is TRBJ1-1, the V gene TRBV2, with 8 positions matching TRBD1. The CDR3 sequence is 17 residues long. CDR1 and CDR2 (germline): SNHLY, FYNNEI. J lost 4 bases, V lost 6 bases, and 16 bases had no gene match. The CDR3 bases are TGTGCCAGCAGACCAGGACAGGGCAGAGGGGGAGGCACTGAAGCTTTCTTT. This codes for CASRPGQGRGGGTEAFF.

The gene calls are TRBV28 and TRBJ2-4, with D maybe TRBD2 (7 bases). V was clipped by 0 bases and J by 1 base, with 22 bases between them. CDR1 is MDHEN, CDR2 SYDVKM, per germline. This CDR3 has 20 residues. The CDR3 loop is CASSLWGGGAPGSAKNIQYF. The CDR3 DNA is TGTGCCAGCAGTTTATGGGGTGGGGGGGCCCCGGGATCGGCCAAAAACATTCAGTACTTC.

The chain recombines TRBV5-1 with TRBJ2-7, with TRBD2 matching over 7 bases. CDR3 length: 14 amino acids. Germline assignment: CDR1 SGHRS and CDR2 YFSETQ. V was pared by 0 bases and J by 3 bases, with 3 bases of the junction left unmatched. The CDR3 region is CASSLGRGNYEQYF. CDR3 in DNA: TGCGCCAGCAGCTTGGGGCGGGGGAACTACGAGCAGTACTTC.

V and J are TRBV5-1 and TRBJ1-4; tentative D call: TRBD1 (6 bases). The V end was cut by 3 bases, the J end by 0 bases, with 15 bases between. The germline V gene encodes CDR1 SGHRS and CDR2 YFSETQ. The CDR3 spans 17 residues. This CDR3 reads CASSSTTGISTNEKLFF. CDR3 DNA: TGCGCCAGCAGCTCGACTACAGGGATTTCAACTAATGAAAAACTGTTTTTT.

This chain connects TRBV28 to TRBJ2-1; 13 positions agree with TRBD2. This CDR3 contains 15 residues. The ends lost 6 bases at V and 8 bases at J; junction bases unmatched: 7. Germline V gives CDR1 MDHEN, CDR2 SYDVKM. CDR3 residues: CASSHGLAGVYEQFF. The CDR3 coding sequence is TGTGCCAGCAGCCACGGACTAGCGGGAGTGTATGAGCAGTTCTTC.

V and J are TRBV10-3 and TRBJ2-2, with TRBD1 matching 8 bases. The germline V gene encodes CDR1 ENHRY and CDR2 SYGVKD. Trimming at V came to 6 bases and at J to 2 bases, leaving 5 bases not matched to a gene. This CDR3 is built from 15 residues. CDR3 DNA: TGTGCCATCAGAGTAGGACAGGGTAACACCGGGGAGCTGTTTTTT. It is translated as CAIRVGQGNTGELFF.

This clone was seen only a few times. The CDR3 DNA follows: TGTGCCAGCTCAGCCGACGGGACAGGGTTCCCCTACAATGAGCAGTTCTTC. Its translation: CASSADGTGFPYNEQFF. The V gene is TRBV18, the J gene TRBJ2-1; 9 positions match TRBD1. The CDR3 contains 17 residues. V lost 5 bases to trimming and J lost 2 bases; unmatched junction nucleotides: 10. CDR1 is KGHSH, CDR2 LQKENI, per germline.

The chain's CDR3 is CASSFSGSGYEQYF. CDR3 DNA sequence: TGTGCCAGCAGCTTTAGCGGGAGTGGCTACGAGCAGTACTTC. The chain combines TRBV5-4 with TRBJ2-7; 9 bases agree with TRBD2. Losses at the gene ends were 2 bases for V and 3 bases for J; bases not matched to a gene: 3. Germline V lookup: CDR1 SGHNT, CDR2 YYREEE (reference sequence). The CDR3 spans 14 residues.

The V call is TRBV10-3, the J call TRBJ1-4; maybe TRBD1 (5 bases). The CDR3 has 15 amino acids. CDR1 is ENHRY and CDR2 is SYGVKD in the germline V gene. The germline V and J ends were trimmed by 6 bases and 0 bases, with 11 bases remaining between them. The CDR3 spells CAIRADSATNEKLFF. The DNA of the CDR3 is TGTGCCATCAGGGCAGACAGTGCAACTAATGAAAAACTGTTTTTT.

The J gene is TRBJ2-7, the V gene TRBV10-3; 10 nucleotides agree with TRBD1. Losses at the gene ends were 6 bases for V and 4 bases for J; bases not matched to a gene: 6. CDR3 size: 14 residues. Germline CDR1 and CDR2: ENHRY and SYGVKD. The CDR3 spells CAISLVDRGYEQYF. The CDR3 DNA reads as TGTGCCATCAGCCTAGTGGACAGGGGGTACGAGCAGTACTTC.

The chain recombines TRBV19 with TRBJ2-7; TRBD1 is a possible D gene (7 bases). Germline CDR1 LNHDA, CDR2 SQIVND (reference sequence). The CDR3 has 15 amino acids. V lost 2 bases to trimming and J lost 4 bases, with 15 bases between them. The CDR3 nucleotides read TGTGCCAGTAGTATAAGCGGCAGGGGGAGGTACGAGCAGTACTTC. Translation: CASSISGRGRYEQYF.

The V call is TRBV5-1, the J call TRBJ1-1, with 8 bases lining up with TRBD1. Germline values: CDR1 SGHRS, CDR2 YFSETQ. The CDR3 extends over 12 amino acids. Trimming at V came to 5 bases and at J to 11 bases, leaving 8 bases not matched to a gene. The CDR3 sequence: CASSTVQGVAFF. CDR3 DNA sequence: TGCGCCAGCAGTACGGTACAGGGGGTCGCTTTCTTT.

The table lists this clone with a few counts. The V gene is TRBV9, the J gene TRBJ2-3, with 7 nucleotides matching TRBD2. The CDR3 covers 12 residues. The junction had 1 base not matched to a gene; V was cut back by 3 bases and J by 6 bases. Germline CDR1 is SGDLS and CDR2 is YYNGEE. In DNA form, the CDR3 reads TGTGCCAGCAGCGGGGAGGGGGATACGCAGTATTTT. Translation: CASSGEGDTQYF.

The J gene is TRBJ2-1, the V gene TRBV15, with 12 bases identical to TRBD2. The CDR3 loop spans 18 amino acids. Germline CDR1 LNHNV, CDR2 YYDKDF (reference sequence). V gave up 5 bases and J gave up 2 bases; unmatched junction bases: 10. This chain's CDR3 is CATSGPQRTSGAYNEQFF. The CDR3 region has the DNA TGTGCCACCAGCGGGCCTCAACGGACTAGCGGGGCCTACAATGAGCAGTTCTTC. Supplemented by reference TRBV15 and TRBJ2-1, the full variable domain reads DAMVIQNPRYQVTQFGKPVTLSCSQTLNHNVMYWYQQKSSQAPKLLFHYYDKDFNNEADTPDNFQSRRPNTSFCFLDIRSPGLGDTAMYLCATSGPQRTSGAYNEQFFGPGTRLTVL.

The chain recombines TRBV5-1 with TRBJ1-1, with 8 nucleotides matching TRBD1. The CDR3 is 17 amino acids. V lost 2 bases and J lost 10; bases outside the gene matches: 19. CDR1 is SGHRS and CDR2 is YFSETQ in the germline V gene. This chain's CDR3 is CASSFGNLVDRDAIAFF. For the CDR3, the DNA is TGCGCCAGCAGCTTCGGGAACTTGGTGGACAGGGACGCTATAGCTTTCTTT.

In DNA, the CDR3 is TGTGCCAGCAGCTCCCGGGACACCTTCTACGAGCAGTACTTC. Protein: CASSSRDTFYEQYF. V is TRBV7-9 and J is TRBJ2-7; possible D gene TRBD1, 6 bases. CDR1 and CDR2 (germline): SEHNR, FQNEAQ (reference sequence). V was clipped by 4 bases and J by 3 bases, with 13 bases between them. CDR3 length equals 14 residues.

The gene calls are TRBV4-2 and TRBJ1-1; 8 bases are a match to TRBD1. With 4 bases clipped from V and 5 bases from J, the junction kept 9 bases outside the gene matches. The CDR3 length is 15 residues. The V gene's germline CDR1 is LGHNA and CDR2 YNFKEQ. The CDR3 DNA sequence: TGTGCCAGCAGCCGGCGGACAGGGTCGCATACTGAAGCTTTCTTT. Encoded protein: CASSRRTGSHTEAFF.

The chain combines TRBV7-8 with TRBJ1-4; D is perhaps TRBD1 (5 bases). The germline V gene has CDR1 SGHVS and CDR2 FQNEAQ. V gave up 7 bases and J gave up 5 bases, with 20 bases separating them. This CDR3 has 16 residues. In nucleotides, the CDR3 is TGTGCCAGCAACCCCAGCTCGGGGGTTGTCAATGAAAAACTGTTTTTT. Encoded protein: CASNPSSGVVNEKLFF. Filled out from reference TRBV7-8 and TRBJ1-4, the complete variable domain reads GAGVSQSPRYKVAKRGQDVALRCDPISGHVSLFWYQQALGQGPEFLTYFQNEAQLDKSGLPSDRFFAERPEGSVSTLKIQRTQQEDSAVYLCASNPSSGVVNEKLFFGSGTQLSVL.

The V and J genes are TRBV6-1 and TRBJ1-1, with D unclear. Trimming cost V 2 bases and J 1 base, with 11 bases left between them. Germline CDR1 MNHNS, CDR2 SASEGT. This CDR3 is 15 amino acids long. DNA for the CDR3: TGTGCCAGCAGTGAATCCGCGGTGGCGAACACTGAAGCTTTCTTT. This translates into CASSESAVANTEAFF.

The J gene is TRBJ1-4, the V gene TRBV27; 8 bases align to TRBD1. CDR1 is MNHEY, CDR2 SMNVEV, per germline (reference sequence). The CDR3 sequence is 17 residues long. The ends lost 5 bases at V and 7 bases at J; junction bases unmatched: 15. Here the CDR3 DNA reads TGTGCCAGCAGTAAAAGACAGGGGCTCCGGGGAGGTGAAAAACTGTTTTTT. Protein sequence: CASSKRQGLRGGEKLFF.

The rearrangement links TRBV2 to TRBJ2-3; 10 bases fit TRBD2. There are 17 residues in the CDR3. The V and J ends lost 6 bases and 0 bases, in that order; junction bases with no gene match: 9. Germline V gene lookup returns CDR1 SNHLY and CDR2 FYNNEI. The CDR3 region is CASRRRTSGPSTDTQYF. The DNA for the CDR3 is TGTGCCAGCAGGCGTAGGACTAGCGGACCTAGCACAGATACGCAGTATTTT. Full variable domain (remainder filled in from reference TRBV2 and TRBJ2-3): EPEVTQTPSHQVTQMGQEVILRCVPISNHLYFYWYRQILGQKVEFLVSFYNNEISEKSEIFDDQFSVERPDGSNFTLKIRSTKLEDSAMYFCASRRRTSGPSTDTQYFGPGTRLTVL.